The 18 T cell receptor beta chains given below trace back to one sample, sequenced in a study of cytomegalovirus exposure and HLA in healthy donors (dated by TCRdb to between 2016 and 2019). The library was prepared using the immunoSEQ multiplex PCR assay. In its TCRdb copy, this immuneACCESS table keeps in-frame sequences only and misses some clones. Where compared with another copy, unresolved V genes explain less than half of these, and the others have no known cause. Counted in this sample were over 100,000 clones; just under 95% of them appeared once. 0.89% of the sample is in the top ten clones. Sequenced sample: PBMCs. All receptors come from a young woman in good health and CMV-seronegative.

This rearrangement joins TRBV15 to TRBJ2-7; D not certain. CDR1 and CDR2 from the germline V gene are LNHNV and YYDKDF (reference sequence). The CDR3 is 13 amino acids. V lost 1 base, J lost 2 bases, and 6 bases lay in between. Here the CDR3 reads CATSRGDTYEQYF. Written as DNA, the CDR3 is TGTGCCACCAGCAGAGGAGACACCTACGAGCAGTACTTC.

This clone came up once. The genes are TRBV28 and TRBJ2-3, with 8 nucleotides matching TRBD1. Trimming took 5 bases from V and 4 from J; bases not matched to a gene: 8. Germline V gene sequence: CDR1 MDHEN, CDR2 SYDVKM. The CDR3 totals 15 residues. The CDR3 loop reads CASSPTGVRADTQYF. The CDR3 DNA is TGTGCCAGCAGTCCGACAGGGGTAAGAGCAGATACGCAGTATTTT.

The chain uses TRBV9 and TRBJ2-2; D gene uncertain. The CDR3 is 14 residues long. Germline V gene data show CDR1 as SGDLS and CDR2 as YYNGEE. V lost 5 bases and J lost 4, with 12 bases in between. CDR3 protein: CASRAAVRTGELFF. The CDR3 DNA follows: TGTGCCAGCAGAGCCGCGGTCCGCACCGGGGAGCTGTTTTTT.

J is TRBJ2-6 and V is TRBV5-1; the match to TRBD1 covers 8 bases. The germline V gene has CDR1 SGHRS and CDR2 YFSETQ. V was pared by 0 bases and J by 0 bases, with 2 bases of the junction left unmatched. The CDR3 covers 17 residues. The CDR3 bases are TGCGCCAGCAGCTTGGGGACAGGGTTCTCTGGGGCCAACGTCCTGACTTTC. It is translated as CASSLGTGFSGANVLTF.

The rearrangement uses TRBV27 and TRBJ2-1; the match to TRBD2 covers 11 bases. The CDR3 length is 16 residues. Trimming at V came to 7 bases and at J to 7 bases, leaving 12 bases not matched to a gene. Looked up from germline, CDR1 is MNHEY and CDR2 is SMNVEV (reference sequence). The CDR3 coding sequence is TGTGCCAGCAAATCGACCCTAGCGGGAGGAATAAATGAGCAGTTCTTC. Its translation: CASKSTLAGGINEQFF.

CDR3 sequence (DNA): TGTGCCAGCAGCAAAACCGGGACTAGCGGATACACCGGGGAGCTGTTTTTT. It codes for CASSKTGTSGYTGELFF. The chain joins TRBV4-2 to TRBJ2-2, with TRBD2 matching over 11 bases. The CDR3 spans 17 residues. V lost 5 bases and J lost 3; bases outside the gene matches: 8. Per the germline V gene, CDR1 is LGHNA and CDR2 is YNFKEQ.

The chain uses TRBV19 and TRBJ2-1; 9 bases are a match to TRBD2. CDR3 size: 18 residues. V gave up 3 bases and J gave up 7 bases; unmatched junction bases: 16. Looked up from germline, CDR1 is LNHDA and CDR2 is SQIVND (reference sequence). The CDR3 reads CASSMGTGTSHYVNEQFF. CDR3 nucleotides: TGTGCCAGTAGTATGGGCACCGGGACTAGCCACTATGTGAATGAGCAGTTCTTC.

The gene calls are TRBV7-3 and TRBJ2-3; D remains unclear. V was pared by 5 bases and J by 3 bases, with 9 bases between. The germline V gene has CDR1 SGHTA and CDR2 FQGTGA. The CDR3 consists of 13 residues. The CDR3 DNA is TGTGCCAGCAGCCAGACTCCTACAGATACGCAGTATTTT. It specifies CASSQTPTDTQYF.

Here the CDR3 reads CASSSIGLAGNNEQFF. The DNA for the CDR3 is TGTGCCAGCAGCTCTATTGGACTAGCGGGGAACAATGAGCAGTTCTTC. The chain is built from TRBV7-6 and TRBJ2-1; 12 bases match TRBD2. The germline CDR1 and CDR2 sequences are SGHVS and FNYEAQ. The V gene end was trimmed by 4 bases and the J gene end by 5 bases; junction bases not matched to a gene: 6. This CDR3 spans 16 amino acids.

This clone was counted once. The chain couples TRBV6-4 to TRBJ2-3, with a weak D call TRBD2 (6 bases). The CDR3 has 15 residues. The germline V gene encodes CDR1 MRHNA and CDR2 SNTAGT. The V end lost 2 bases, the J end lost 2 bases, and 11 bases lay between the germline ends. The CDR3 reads CASSDRGGHTDTQYF. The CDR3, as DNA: TGTGCCAGCAGTGACCGGGGAGGCCACACAGATACGCAGTATTTT.

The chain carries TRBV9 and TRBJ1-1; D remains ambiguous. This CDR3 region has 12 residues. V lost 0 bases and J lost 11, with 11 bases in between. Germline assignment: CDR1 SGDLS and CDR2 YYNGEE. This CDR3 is CASSVAEGTAFF. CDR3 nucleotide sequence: TGTGCCAGCAGCGTAGCCGAGGGCACGGCTTTCTTT.

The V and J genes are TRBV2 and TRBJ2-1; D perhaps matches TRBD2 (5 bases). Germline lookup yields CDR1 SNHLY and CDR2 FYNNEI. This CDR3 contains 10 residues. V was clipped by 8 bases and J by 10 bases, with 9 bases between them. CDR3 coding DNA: TGTGCCAGCCTAAGACTAGAGCAGTTCTTC. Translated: CASLRLEQFF.

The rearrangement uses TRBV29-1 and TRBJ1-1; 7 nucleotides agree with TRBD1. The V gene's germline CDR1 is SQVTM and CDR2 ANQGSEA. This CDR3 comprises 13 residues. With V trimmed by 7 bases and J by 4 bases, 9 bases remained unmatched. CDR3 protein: CSALTGKGTEAFF. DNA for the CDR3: TGCAGCGCCCTGACAGGGAAGGGCACTGAAGCTTTCTTT.

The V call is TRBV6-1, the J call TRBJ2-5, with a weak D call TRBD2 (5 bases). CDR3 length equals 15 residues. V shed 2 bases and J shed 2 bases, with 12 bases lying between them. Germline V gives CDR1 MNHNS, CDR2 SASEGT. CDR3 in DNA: TGTGCCAGCAGTGAATATGGAGGCCAGCAAGAGACCCAGTACTTC. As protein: CASSEYGGQQETQYF.

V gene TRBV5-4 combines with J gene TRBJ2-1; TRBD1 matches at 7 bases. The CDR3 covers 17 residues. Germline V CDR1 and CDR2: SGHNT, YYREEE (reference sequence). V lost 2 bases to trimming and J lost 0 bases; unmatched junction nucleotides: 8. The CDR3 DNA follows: TGTGCCAGCAGCTTAACAGGGGTCATGAGCTCCTACAATGAGCAGTTCTTC. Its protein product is CASSLTGVMSSYNEQFF.

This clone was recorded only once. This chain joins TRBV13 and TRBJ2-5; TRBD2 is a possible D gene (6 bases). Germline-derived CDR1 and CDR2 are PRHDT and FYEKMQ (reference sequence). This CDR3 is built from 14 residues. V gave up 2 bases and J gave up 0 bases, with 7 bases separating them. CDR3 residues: CASSLRGDQETQYF. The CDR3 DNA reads TGTGCCAGCAGCTTACGCGGGGACCAAGAGACCCAGTACTTC.

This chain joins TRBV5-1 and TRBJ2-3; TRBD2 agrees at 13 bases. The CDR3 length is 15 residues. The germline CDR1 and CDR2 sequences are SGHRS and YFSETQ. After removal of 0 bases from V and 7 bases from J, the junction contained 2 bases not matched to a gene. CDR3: CASSLELAGGNTQYF. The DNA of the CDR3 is TGCGCCAGCAGCTTGGAACTAGCGGGAGGGAATACGCAGTATTTT.

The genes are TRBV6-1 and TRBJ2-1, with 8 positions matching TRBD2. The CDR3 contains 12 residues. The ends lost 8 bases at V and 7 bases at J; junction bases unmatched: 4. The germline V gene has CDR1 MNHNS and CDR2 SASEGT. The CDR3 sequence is CASGERGNEQFF. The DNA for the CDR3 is TGTGCCAGCGGCGAGCGGGGGAATGAGCAGTTCTTC.